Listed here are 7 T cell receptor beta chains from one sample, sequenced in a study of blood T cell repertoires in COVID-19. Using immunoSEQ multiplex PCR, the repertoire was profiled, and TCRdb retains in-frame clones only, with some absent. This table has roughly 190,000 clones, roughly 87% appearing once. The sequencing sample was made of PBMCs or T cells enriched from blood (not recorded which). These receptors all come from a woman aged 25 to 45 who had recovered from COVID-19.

Written as DNA, the CDR3 is TGCGCCAGCAGCCAAGTTCCGGGACAGCTCAATGAAAAACTGTTTTTT. Residues: CASSQVPGQLNEKLFF. V usage is TRBV4-1 and J usage is TRBJ1-4, with 7 bases lining up with TRBD1. V shed 1 base and J 5 bases; nucleotides not matched to a gene: 7. The CDR3 length is 16 residues. CDR1 is MGHRA and CDR2 is YSYEKL in the germline V gene.

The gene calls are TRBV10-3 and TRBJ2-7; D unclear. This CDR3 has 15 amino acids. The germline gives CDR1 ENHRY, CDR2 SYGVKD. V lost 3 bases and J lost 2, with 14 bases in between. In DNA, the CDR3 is TGTGCCATCAGTGATTGGGTTGGCGGAGCCTACGAGCAGTACTTC. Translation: CAISDWVGGAYEQYF.

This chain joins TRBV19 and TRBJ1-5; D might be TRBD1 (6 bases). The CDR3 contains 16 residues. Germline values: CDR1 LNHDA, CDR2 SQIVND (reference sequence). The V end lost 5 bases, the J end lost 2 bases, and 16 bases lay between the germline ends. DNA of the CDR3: TGTGCCAGTAGTCCCGGGGGGCTATGGGGCAATCAGCCCCAGCATTTT. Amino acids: CASSPGGLWGNQPQHF.

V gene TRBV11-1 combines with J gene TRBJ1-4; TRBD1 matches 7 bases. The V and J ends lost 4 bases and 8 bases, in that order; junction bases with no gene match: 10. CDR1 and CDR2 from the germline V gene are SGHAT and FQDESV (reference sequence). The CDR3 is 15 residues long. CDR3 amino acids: CASSSTRGIGEKLFF. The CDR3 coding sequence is TGTGCCAGCAGCTCGACCAGGGGGATTGGCGAAAAACTGTTTTTT.

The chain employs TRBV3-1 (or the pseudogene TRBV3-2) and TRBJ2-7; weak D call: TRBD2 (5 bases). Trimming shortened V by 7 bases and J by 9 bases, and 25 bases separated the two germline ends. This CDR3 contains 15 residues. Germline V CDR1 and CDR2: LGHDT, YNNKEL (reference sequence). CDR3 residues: CASTKGSSGAYMQYF. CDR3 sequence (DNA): TGTGCCAGCACCAAAGGAAGCAGCGGAGCATATATGCAGTACTTC.

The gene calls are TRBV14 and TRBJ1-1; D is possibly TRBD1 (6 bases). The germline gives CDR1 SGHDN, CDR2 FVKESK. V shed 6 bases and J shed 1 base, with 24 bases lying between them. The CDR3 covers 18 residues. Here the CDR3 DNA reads TGTGCCAGCAGTCACCCTCAACCGGACCCGGACAGGAACACTGAAGCTTTCTTT. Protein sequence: CASSHPQPDPDRNTEAFF.

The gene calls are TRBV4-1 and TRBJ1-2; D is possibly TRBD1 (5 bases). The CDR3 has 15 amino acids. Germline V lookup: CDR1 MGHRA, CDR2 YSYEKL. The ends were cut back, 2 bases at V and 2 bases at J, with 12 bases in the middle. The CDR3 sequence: CASSQLSRQNYGYTF. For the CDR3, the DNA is TGCGCCAGCAGCCAATTATCTCGACAGAACTATGGCTACACCTTC.